Listed here are 13 T cell receptor beta chains from one sample, sequenced in a study of control samples from healthy donors and cancer patients. Profiled with immunoSEQ multiplex PCR; TCRdb holds only in-frame clones, not every one. The data show roughly 38,000 clones, 90% to 95% seen once. The sequencing input was blood. The receptors shown here come from a woman aged 45-65 years in good health.

The V and J genes are TRBV20-1 and TRBJ1-2; no definite D call. Trimming left V 6 bases short and J 7 bases short, with 12 bases between. Germline V gene data show CDR1 as DFQATT and CDR2 as SNEGSKA (reference sequence). The CDR3 runs 11 residues. Here the CDR3 DNA reads TGCAGTGCAACCGCGGGAGTTGGCTACACCTTC. It codes for CSATAGVGYTF.

V and J are TRBV13 and TRBJ2-5; 8 positions agree with TRBD2. CDR3 length: 15 residues. Germline V gene lookup returns CDR1 PRHDT and CDR2 FYEKMQ (reference sequence). Unmatched junction bases numbered 9, after V lost 8 bases and J lost 1 base. CDR3: CASSDGGASQETQYF. The CDR3 nucleotides read TGTGCCAGCTCAGACGGGGGGGCATCCCAAGAGACCCAGTACTTC.

In nucleotides, the CDR3 is TGTGCCAGCAGCTTAGGTCGTAACAGGCACTATGGCTACACCTTC. Its translation is CASSLGRNRHYGYTF. This sequence joins TRBV7-2 and TRBJ1-2; D is perhaps TRBD1 (5 bases). Germline CDR1 reads SGHTA; CDR2 reads FQGNSA. The CDR3 is made up of 15 amino acids. Trimming shortened V by 1 base and J by 3 bases, and 12 bases separated the two germline ends.

The chain combines TRBV27 with TRBJ2-5; maybe TRBD2 (6 bases). CDR3 length equals 14 residues. Trimming took 6 bases from V and 5 from J, leaving 16 bases between them. Germline V lookup: CDR1 MNHEY, CDR2 SMNVEV (reference sequence). In nucleotides, the CDR3 is TGTGCCAGCAGCCGGGACTCCTTGGGGGAGACCCAGTACTTC. It codes for CASSRDSLGETQYF.

This chain links TRBV9 with TRBJ2-3; D unresolved. CDR3 length equals 13 residues. Looked up from germline, CDR1 is SGDLS and CDR2 is YYNGEE. Trimming removed 0 bases at V and 4 bases at J, with 6 bases between. This CDR3 is CASSVEVPDTQYF. Written as DNA, the CDR3 is TGTGCCAGCAGCGTAGAAGTCCCAGATACGCAGTATTTT. The variable domain in full, with the rest retrieved from reference TRBV9 and TRBJ2-3, is DSGVTQTPKHLITATGQRVTLRCSPRSGDLSVYWYQQSLDQGLQFLIQYYNGEERAKGNILERFSAQQFPDLHSELNLSSLELGDSALYFCASSVEVPDTQYFGPGTRLTVL.

This sequence joins TRBV28 and TRBJ1-2; D gene uncertain. The V and J ends lost 5 bases and 4 bases respectively, with 11 bases between them. The CDR3 runs 13 residues. Per the germline V gene, CDR1 is MDHEN and CDR2 is SYDVKM. The DNA for the CDR3 is TGTGCCAGCAGTCCTCTGGGCAGCTATGGCTACACCTTC. Amino acids: CASSPLGSYGYTF.

A single count supports this clone. This chain connects TRBV28 to TRBJ1-3; 7 nucleotides align to TRBD1. Trimming at V came to 1 base and at J to 2 bases, leaving 11 bases not matched to a gene. The CDR3 totals 18 residues. CDR1 and CDR2 (germline): MDHEN, SYDVKM. The CDR3, as DNA: TGTGCCAGCAGTTTATCTCTACGACAGGGAGGTACTGGAAACACCATATATTTT. This sequence encodes CASSLSLRQGGTGNTIYF.

The CDR3 DNA follows: TGTGCCAGTAGACCGGGGTACGCCGGGGAGCTGTTTTTT. The encoded protein is CASRPGYAGELFF. This chain joins TRBV19 and TRBJ2-2, with TRBD2 as a possible D gene (5 bases). Per germline, CDR1 LNHDA and CDR2 SQIVND (reference sequence). The CDR3 length is 13 residues. V lost 6 bases and J 6 bases, leaving 11 bases between the germline ends.

This clone was picked up one time. The chain has TRBV6-2 or TRBV6-3 and TRBJ2-2, with D perhaps matching TRBD2 (5 bases). The CDR3 spans 11 residues. V was shortened by 4 bases and J by 12 bases, with 9 bases between the two germline ends. Germline assignment: CDR1 MNHEY and CDR2 SVGEGT. The CDR3 protein is CASSSGRQLFF. CDR3 sequence (DNA): TGTGCCAGCAGTTCGGGAAGGCAGCTGTTTTTT.

This chain links TRBV24-1 with TRBJ2-3, with D possibly TRBD1 on 6 matching bases. Germline-derived CDR1 and CDR2 are KGHDR and SFDVKD. CDR3 size: 15 residues. V lost 3 bases to trimming and J lost 4 bases, with 13 bases between them. The CDR3 protein is CATSDPQGKPDTQYF. The CDR3 DNA reads as TGTGCCACCAGTGATCCTCAGGGGAAGCCAGATACGCAGTATTTT.

This chain links TRBV6-5 with TRBJ1-1; TRBD1 aligns across 7 bases. V gave up 5 bases and J gave up 7 bases; unmatched junction bases: 10. Germline CDR1 MNHEY, CDR2 SVGAGI. This CDR3 has 14 residues. The CDR3 DNA sequence: TGTGCCAGCAGTCACCAACAGGGGCGCAGTGAAGCTTTCTTT. Translated, it gives CASSHQQGRSEAFF.

The chain recombines TRBV6-2 or TRBV6-3 with TRBJ2-7; 11 nucleotides agree with TRBD1. Germline lookup yields CDR1 MNHEY and CDR2 SVGEGT. V was clipped by 4 bases and J by 2 bases; unmatched bases: 13. The CDR3 has 18 residues. CDR3 sequence reads: CASSSTLHRDRGAYEQYF. In nucleotides, the CDR3 is TGTGCCAGCAGTTCTACATTACACCGGGACAGGGGGGCCTACGAGCAGTACTTC.

The V and J genes are TRBV12-3 or TRBV12-4 and TRBJ2-2; D ambiguous. The CDR3 runs to 11 residues. Trimming stripped 5 bases from V and 6 bases from J, with 4 bases between. For the CDR3, the DNA is TGTGCCAGCAGTCCTCCCGGGGAGCTGTTTTTT. It is translated as CASSPPGELFF.